A single sample is the source of the 32 T cell receptor beta chains below, sequenced in a study of Ad26.COV2.S vaccination and SARS-CoV-2 variants. This sample's treatment: roughly 19 received Ad26.COV2.S at low or high dose, single or two shots; about 5 received placebo; per-sample allocation not given. The samples were gathered on day 63 after the first injection of vaccine or placebo. Measured with immunoSEQ multiplex PCR; TCRdb has only the in-frame clones, and not every one. The sample has hundreds of thousands of clones; 80% to 90% are singletons. The sample in question was peripheral blood, obtained in a trial of Ad26.COV2.S vaccine versus placebo. These receptors originate from a person aged 18-60 years who received the Ad26.COV2.S COVID-19 vaccine or a placebo.

The chain links TRBV27 to TRBJ1-2, with D tentatively TRBD1 (5 bases). The V gene's germline CDR1 is MNHEY and CDR2 SMNVEV (reference sequence). Trimming left V 0 bases short and J 5 bases short, with 13 bases between. CDR3 length: 15 residues. In DNA form, the CDR3 reads TGTGCCAGCAGTTTATCGTGGGGGACTGATTATGGCTACACCTTC. Its protein product is CASSLSWGTDYGYTF.

V usage is TRBV19 and J usage is TRBJ1-1, with D unresolved. Trimming stripped 9 bases from V and 2 bases from J, with 13 bases between. Germline values: CDR1 LNHDA, CDR2 SQIVND (reference sequence). The CDR3 has 13 residues. The CDR3 reads CASQVGGNTEAFF. Written as DNA, the CDR3 is TGTGCCAGCCAAGTTGGAGGAAACACTGAAGCTTTCTTT. The whole variable domain, filled in from reference TRBV19 and TRBJ1-1, reads DGGITQSPKYLFRKEGQNVTLSCEQNLNHDAMYWYRQDPGQGLRLIYYSQIVNDFQKGDIAEGYSVSREKKESFPLTVTSAQKNPTAFYLCASQVGGNTEAFFGQGTRLTVV.

The chain recombines TRBV6-5 with TRBJ1-1; TRBD1 aligns across 7 bases. The V segment lost 6 bases and the J segment 3 bases; nucleotides outside the gene matches: 10. The CDR3 loop spans 15 amino acids. The germline V gene has CDR1 MNHEY and CDR2 SVGAGI. Here the CDR3 DNA reads TGTGCCAGCAGCGCACAGGGGTTCCGGCACACTGAAGCTTTCTTT. Residues: CASSAQGFRHTEAFF.

The V and J genes are TRBV7-2 and TRBJ2-3; TRBD2 matches 9 bases. Per germline, CDR1 SGHTA and CDR2 FQGNSA. This CDR3 is 16 amino acids long. The J segment lost 0 bases and the V segment lost 2 bases, leaving 3 bases of the junction unmatched. CDR3 nucleotide sequence: TGTGCCAGCAGCTTATATGCGGGGGGGAGCACAGATACGCAGTATTTT. It translates to CASSLYAGGSTDTQYF.

V gene TRBV7-9 combines with J gene TRBJ1-2; no clear D. The CDR3 runs to 14 residues. Germline loops: CDR1 SEHNR, CDR2 FQNEAQ (reference sequence). V was cut by 3 bases and J by 7 bases, with 15 bases left in between. The CDR3 DNA follows: TGTGCCAGCAGCTTGGACGGAAGGGTGTCTGGCTACACCTTC. This gives the protein CASSLDGRVSGYTF.

This clone appeared once. V and J are TRBV20-1 and TRBJ2-1, with D hard to call. The CDR3 is made up of 11 amino acids. Trimming left V 3 bases short and J 10 bases short, with 10 bases between. CDR1 and CDR2 from the germline V gene are DFQATT and SNEGSKA (reference sequence). The CDR3 loop reads CSARAGPEQFF. Here the CDR3 DNA reads TGCAGTGCTAGGGCCGGTCCCGAGCAGTTCTTC.

The CDR3: CASSKRGPINEQFF. The DNA for the CDR3 is TGTGCCAGCAGCAAGCGGGGGCCGATCAATGAGCAGTTCTTC. The chain has TRBV21-1 and TRBJ2-1; TRBD2 is the table's D call and was not checked against the DNA. TRBV21-1 is noted as a pseudogene. This CDR3 spans 14 amino acids.

Details on this clone: One base away lies a much larger clone, so this may be a sequencing read error. This sample also contains other DNA sequences that code for the same CDR3. The CDR3 region has the DNA TGCGCCAGCAGCTTGGACTCTGGGGCCAACGTCCTGACTTTC. Encoded protein: CASSLDSGANVLTF. The chain joins TRBV5-1 to TRBJ2-6; D is unclear. The germline V and J ends were trimmed by 0 bases and 0 bases, with 1 base remaining between them. The CDR3 contains 14 residues. Germline CDR1 and CDR2: SGHRS and YFSETQ.

CDR3 amino acids: CASSSWGFGETQYF. The CDR3 region has the DNA TGTGCCAGCAGCTCCTGGGGCTTTGGAGAGACCCAGTACTTC. V and J are TRBV5-6 and TRBJ2-5, with D tentatively TRBD1 (5 bases). Germline assignment: CDR1 SGHDT and CDR2 YYEEEE. V dropped 3 bases and J dropped 4 bases, with 13 bases sitting between them. The CDR3 totals 14 residues.

The rearrangement uses TRBV2 and TRBJ2-3; perhaps TRBD1 as D (6 bases). Trimming removed 6 bases from V and 6 bases from J, with 16 bases in between. Germline CDR1 reads SNHLY; CDR2 reads FYNNEI. The CDR3 has 14 amino acids. Here the CDR3 DNA reads TGTGCCAGCAGCTCCTCACAGGGCTCTGATACGCAGTATTTT. Its protein is CASSSSQGSDTQYF.

The chain carries TRBV6-5 and TRBJ1-2; 9 bases map to TRBD1. The length of the CDR3 is 15 residues. Germline values: CDR1 MNHEY, CDR2 SVGAGI. V lost 6 bases, J lost 7 bases, and 12 bases stayed unmatched. In nucleotides, the CDR3 is TGTGCCAGCAGAAACCCCGACAGGGGGATCTCTGGCTACACCTTC. Translated: CASRNPDRGISGYTF.

The chain recombines TRBV4-3 with TRBJ2-7; perhaps TRBD1 as D (6 bases). The CDR3 has 13 amino acids. Trimming left V 2 bases short and J 5 bases short, with 10 bases between. The germline V gene encodes CDR1 LGHNA and CDR2 YSLEER. The CDR3: CASSQTGFHEQYF. The CDR3 DNA reads TGCGCCAGCAGCCAAACAGGGTTCCACGAGCAGTACTTC.

The chain couples TRBV5-6 to TRBJ2-1, with a possible D match to TRBD2 (5 bases). Germline V gives CDR1 SGHDT, CDR2 YYEEEE. This CDR3 spans 14 amino acids. V shed 2 bases and J shed 0 bases, with 6 bases lying between them. CDR3 amino acids: CASSFGSSYNEQFF. DNA for the CDR3: TGTGCCAGCAGCTTTGGGAGCTCCTACAATGAGCAGTTCTTC.

This chain connects TRBV11-3 to TRBJ2-7, with D unclear. The V gene lost 5 bases and the J gene lost 2 bases, with 13 bases spanning the gap. The germline V gene has CDR1 SGHNT and CDR2 YENEEA. The CDR3 extends over 14 amino acids. CDR3 coding DNA: TGTGCCAGCAGCCCGCGCAGGACCCCCTACGAGCAGTACTTC. This translates into CASSPRRTPYEQYF.

The chain combines TRBV4-2 with TRBJ2-3; the D is unclear. Germline assignment: CDR1 LGHNA and CDR2 YNFKEQ. The CDR3 is 14 residues long. The V end was cut by 3 bases, the J end by 4 bases, with 11 bases between. The CDR3 bases are TGTGCCAGCAGCCAGGGTACTGGTGCAGATACGCAGTATTTT. Protein product: CASSQGTGADTQYF.

This clone was counted a few times. V gene TRBV21-1 combines with J gene TRBJ2-1; the DNA was not used to check the table's D call, TRBD2. TRBV21-1 is a pseudogene segment. This CDR3 region has 23 residues. The CDR3 DNA reads TGTGCCAGCAGCAAAGTTCGGGAGGGGATGACTAGCGGGGGCGGCCCAAACTACAATGAGCAGTTCTTC. This encodes CASSKVREGMTSGGGPNYNEQFF.

This chain uses TRBV7-2 with TRBJ1-2, with a tentative D call TRBD1 (5 bases). CDR3 length: 13 amino acids. The germline V gene encodes CDR1 SGHTA and CDR2 FQGNSA. Trimming left V 1 base short and J 7 bases short, with 10 bases between. The CDR3 DNA reads as TGTGCCAGCAGCTTAGGGGGGATAAGTGGCTACACCTTC. This encodes CASSLGGISGYTF.

The gene calls are TRBV3-1 (or the pseudogene TRBV3-2) and TRBJ2-1; possible D gene TRBD2, 6 bases. Per germline, CDR1 LGHDT and CDR2 YNNKEL (reference sequence). V shed 4 bases and J shed 4 bases, with 17 bases lying between them. The CDR3 consists of 16 residues. The CDR3 loop is CASSPYFGTEYNEQFF. In DNA, the CDR3 is TGTGCCAGCAGCCCCTACTTCGGGACTGAGTACAATGAGCAGTTCTTC.

The gene calls are TRBV11-2 and TRBJ2-1; 10 bases align to TRBD2. Germline CDR1 and CDR2: SGHAT and FQNNGV. V was clipped by 5 bases and J by 5 bases; unmatched bases: 18. This CDR3 region has 19 residues. The CDR3 is CASSPGIASGGLFNNEQFF. In DNA, the CDR3 is TGTGCCAGCAGCCCGGGGATTGCTAGCGGGGGCCTTTTTAACAATGAGCAGTTCTTC.

The V and J genes are TRBV7-8 and TRBJ1-2, with a tentative D call TRBD1 (5 bases). CDR1 is SGHVS and CDR2 is FQNEAQ in the germline V gene. CDR3 size: 13 residues. With 5 bases removed from V and 3 bases from J, the gap between germline ends came to 10 bases. This chain's CDR3 is CASSEDTDYGYTF. The CDR3 region has the DNA TGTGCCAGCAGCGAGGACACGGACTATGGCTACACCTTC. Combining the CDR3 with reference TRBV7-8 and TRBJ1-2 gives the whole variable domain GAGVSQSPRYKVAKRGQDVALRCDPISGHVSLFWYQQALGQGPEFLTYFQNEAQLDKSGLPSDRFFAERPEGSVSTLKIQRTQQEDSAVYLCASSEDTDYGYTFGSGTRLTVV.

The rearrangement links TRBV12-3 or TRBV12-4 to TRBJ2-7; 9 bases match TRBD1. Trimming cost V 6 bases and J 3 bases; bases outside gene matches: 3. The CDR3 runs 13 residues. This CDR3 is CASSWDRDYEQYF. The CDR3 DNA is TGTGCCAGCAGCTGGGACAGGGACTACGAGCAGTACTTC.

This clone was counted between two and nine times. This chain links TRBV4-1 with TRBJ1-5; D is uncertain. Germline V gene data show CDR1 as MGHRA and CDR2 as YSYEKL. CDR3 length: 15 residues. V lost 4 bases to trimming and J lost 0 bases, with 10 bases between them. In DNA form, the CDR3 reads TGCGCCAGCAGCCTTACAAAGGATAGCAATCAGCCCCAGCATTTT. It translates to CASSLTKDSNQPQHF.

CDR3 loop: CASSDRVHEQFF. CDR3 coding DNA: TGTGCCAGCAGTGACAGGGTTCATGAGCAGTTCTTC. The chain is built from TRBV6-2 or TRBV6-3 and TRBJ2-1, with TRBD1 matching over 7 bases. Germline lookup yields CDR1 MNHEY and CDR2 SVGEGT. Trimming took 5 bases from V and 8 from J; bases not matched to a gene: 3. The CDR3 contains 12 residues.

The chain has TRBV27 and TRBJ2-1, with unresolved D. The CDR3 is made up of 16 amino acids. The V gene lost 5 bases and the J gene lost 4 bases, with 18 bases spanning the gap. Germline lookup yields CDR1 MNHEY and CDR2 SMNVEV (reference sequence). CDR3 loop: CASSQTLTAIYNEQFF. CDR3 nucleotide sequence: TGTGCCAGCAGTCAAACCCTTACGGCTATTTACAATGAGCAGTTCTTC.

The sample holds a few counts of this clone. The rearrangement uses TRBV7-9 and TRBJ1-4; D is unresolved. V lost 8 bases, J lost 1 base, and 8 bases lay in between. The CDR3 extends over 13 amino acids. Germline lookup yields CDR1 SEHNR and CDR2 FQNEAQ (reference sequence). CDR3 bases: TGTGCCAGCGCCCAGCGAACTAATGAAAAACTGTTTTTT. The encoded protein is CASAQRTNEKLFF.

This clone has a single count. The chain is built from TRBV6-5 and TRBJ2-3; D might be TRBD1 (7 bases). CDR3 length: 15 residues. CDR1 is MNHEY and CDR2 is SVGAGI in the germline V gene. The V end was cut by 6 bases, the J end by 5 bases, with 18 bases between. The CDR3 is CASRRGTVPGDTQYF. For the CDR3, the DNA is TGTGCCAGCAGACGCGGGACAGTCCCGGGAGATACGCAGTATTTT.

This clone has a handful of counts. The same CDR3 arises from other DNA sequences in this sample as well. V and J are TRBV18 and TRBJ1-5; the D is unclear. Trimming left V 1 base short and J 2 bases short, with 3 bases between. Germline CDR1 is KGHSH and CDR2 is LQKENI. CDR3 length: 13 amino acids. The CDR3 coding sequence is TGTGCCAGCTCACCACGGGGCAATCAGCCCCAGCATTTT. Its protein is CASSPRGNQPQHF. Using reference TRBV18 and TRBJ1-5 for the parts outside the CDR3, the full variable domain is NAGVMQNPRHLVRRRGQEARLRCSPMKGHSHVYWYRQLPEEGLKFMVYLQKENIIDESGMPKERFSAEFPKEGPSILRIQQVVRGDSAAYFCASSPRGNQPQHFGDGTRLSIL.

The chain couples TRBV5-6 to TRBJ2-5; the match to TRBD1 covers 8 bases. V was clipped by 6 bases and J by 2 bases; unmatched bases: 12. The CDR3 runs 16 residues. Germline CDR1 is SGHDT and CDR2 is YYEEEE. The CDR3, as DNA: TGTGCCAGCACCCTATTCTCAGGGGGCAGGCAAGAGACCCAGTACTTC. Residues: CASTLFSGGRQETQYF.

The chain employs TRBV6-5 and TRBJ1-2, with 10 bases aligning to TRBD1. This CDR3 region has 14 residues. CDR1 and CDR2 (germline): MNHEY, SVGAGI. V trimming: 6 bases; J trimming: 6 bases; junction bases outside the gene matches: 7. CDR3 coding DNA: TGTGCCAGCAGGCAACCGGGACAGGGGAATGGCTACACCTTC. Encoded protein: CASRQPGQGNGYTF.

The chain has TRBV19 and TRBJ1-2; no clear D gene. V lost 7 bases to trimming and J lost 1 base, with 13 bases between them. The germline CDR1 and CDR2 sequences are LNHDA and SQIVND (reference sequence). The CDR3 spans 14 residues. CDR3 in amino acids: CASNEGGFNYGYTF. CDR3 DNA: TGTGCCAGTAATGAAGGAGGGTTTAACTATGGCTACACCTTC.

This clone was recorded only once. This chain connects TRBV9 to TRBJ2-5, with TRBD2 identical over 7 bases. The CDR3 spans 13 residues. CDR1 is SGDLS and CDR2 is YYNGEE in the germline V gene. Trimming at V came to 4 bases and at J to 2 bases, leaving 2 bases not matched to a gene. CDR3: CASSRGLQETQYF. The CDR3 region has the DNA TGTGCCAGCAGCAGGGGACTACAAGAGACCCAGTACTTC.

This sequence joins TRBV7-2 and TRBJ2-7, with D maybe TRBD2 (6 bases). The CDR3 is made up of 14 amino acids. Germline CDR1 reads SGHTA; CDR2 reads FQGNSA. Trimming took off 2 bases at V and 3 bases at J, with 11 bases between the two ends. Here the CDR3 DNA reads TGTGCCAGCAGCTTAAAGGGACTGGACTACGAGCAGTACTTC. It encodes CASSLKGLDYEQYF. Full variable domain (rest looked up from reference TRBV7-2 and TRBJ2-7): GAGVSQSPSNKVTEKGKDVELRCDPISGHTALYWYRQSLGQGLEFLIYFQGNSAPDKSGLPSDRFSAERTGGSVSTLTIQRTQQEDSAVYLCASSLKGLDYEQYFGPGTRLTVT.